This TCR beta chain came from a study of cytotoxic CD8 clonotypes in ibrutinib-treated CLL. The CDR3 is made up of 14 amino acids. Germline CDR1 and CDR2: MNHEY and SVGAGI. Trimming removed 9 bases from V and 0 bases from J; junction bases left unmatched: 5. Data came from immunoSEQ multiplex PCR; TCRdb stores just in-frame clones and leaves some out. Among some 300,000 clones listed, just under 80% were seen once. The sequencing here drew on PBMCs, taken before ibrutinib treatment. This sequence joins TRBV6-5 and TRBJ2-5; 9 nucleotides line up with TRBD1. The receptor's source is a human donor with chronic lymphocytic leukemia. CDR3 sequence (DNA): TGTGCCAGTAACCGGGACAGGGACCAAGAGACCCAGTACTTC. This translates into CASNRDRDQETQYF.